The present T cell receptor beta chain was sequenced within a study of T-cell memory formation after mild COVID-19 (dated by TCRdb to about 2021). With respect to the entire study: TCR sequence clusters from the two donors were found to be largely donor specific. In two donors, T-cell clones that expanded and contracted after mild COVID-19 were tracked by sequencing TCRalpha and TCRbeta repertoires over time. The cohort comprised two young, previously healthy adult volunteers, one female and one male. Study-wide findings and limitations: Some responding clones were detected in pre-infection memory, which suggested that pre-existing cross-reactive memory T cells had joined the SARS-CoV-2 response. Clones that contracted from day 15 to 85 showed balanced CD4/CD8 phenotypes, whereas a second wave of clones that expanded from day 15 to 37 leaned towards CD4+. Contracting CD4+ clones were found mainly in CM and EM memory subsets, while CD8+ clones were enriched in EMRA. Whether the second-wave clones peaking on day 37 were SARS-CoV-2 specific was not confirmed. Only a couple of mild cases were covered by the study, and larger cohorts that include severe cases with pre-infection samples were considered necessary.

This clonotype has more than one count but fewer than ten. Its antigen remains unidentified. The record has no base qualities; no much larger clone is one base away. Ficoll-Paque density gradient centrifugation was the method used to isolate PBMCs. Data came from an Illumina NovaSeq 6000. Using 5'RACE with constant-segment primers, TCRalpha and TCRbeta cDNA libraries were constructed, with sample barcodes and unique molecular identifiers added in the process. Trizol reagent was used to extract RNA from every sample. Libraries were amplified in two PCR steps, with a second sample barcode and Illumina TruSeq adapters added in the second step. Sequencing of libraries was performed on an Illumina NovaSeq with 2 x 150 bp paired-end reads. The paper's processing steps were these. The reads were demultiplexed and collapsed into UMI-guided consensus sequences using migec v1.2.7. Using mixcr v2.1.11, UMI consensuses were aligned to TRA and TRB V and J templates and then assembled into clonotypes. A clonotype was counted as expanded or contracted only when both edgeR and NoisET called the clonotype significant, with the noise models trained on biological replicates. For edgeR calls, the thresholds were a false discovery rate-adjusted p below 0.01 and a log2 fold-change of 1. As an exploratory analysis of dynamics, PCA with hierarchical clustering was applied to max-normalized trajectories of the 1000 most abundant clonotypes. Separately sequenced CD4+ and CD8+ repertoires were used to assign a CD4 or CD8 phenotype to each responding clone. The public reads were run again by TCRdb, first through fastp at Q25 and then through MiXCR, and only productive beta chains were kept. Each entry merges the rows of one CDR3 protein and shows their most common DNA and genes. The V and J calls, along with clone size, are taken from TCRdb and not from the paper's own processing. This sample comprises almost 550,000 distinct CDR3 sequences, about a fifth of them detected only once. The ten largest clones represent approximately 13% of the sample.

From a lookup of the germline V gene, CDR1 and CDR2 are SGHDT and YYEEEE. V is pared back by 7 bases and J by 6 bases, with 17 bases lying between the germline termini. Taken from cysteine to phenylalanine, the CDR3 has 14 residues. The CDR3 DNA has 42 bases and is translated from base 1. The chain is made from TRBV5-6 and TRBJ2-1; the D gene is perhaps TRBD2, from 6 matching bases. The specimen sequenced was PBMCs or a T cell subset sorted from them (not recorded which). The clonotype originates from an adult woman who had mild COVID-19 (a few samples of this study predate the infection). The sample titles of this study are shuffled in the database, so cell type and time point are left out; the donor was told from shared clones. The CDR3 reads CASPGGRSVNEQFF. The DNA reads as follows: TGTGCCAGCCCTGGGGGGAGGAGCGTCAATGAGCAGTTCTTC.